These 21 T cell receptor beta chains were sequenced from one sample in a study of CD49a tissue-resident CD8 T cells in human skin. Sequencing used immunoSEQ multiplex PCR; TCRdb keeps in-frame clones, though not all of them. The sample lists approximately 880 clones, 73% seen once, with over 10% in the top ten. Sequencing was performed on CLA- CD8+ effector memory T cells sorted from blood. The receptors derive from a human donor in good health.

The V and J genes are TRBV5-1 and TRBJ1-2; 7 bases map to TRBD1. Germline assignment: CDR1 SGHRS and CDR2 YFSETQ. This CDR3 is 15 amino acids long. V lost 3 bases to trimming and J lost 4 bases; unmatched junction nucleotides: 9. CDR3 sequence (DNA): TGCGCCAGCAGCTCCCGACAGGGTTGGCCCTATGGCTACACCTTC. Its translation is CASSSRQGWPYGYTF.

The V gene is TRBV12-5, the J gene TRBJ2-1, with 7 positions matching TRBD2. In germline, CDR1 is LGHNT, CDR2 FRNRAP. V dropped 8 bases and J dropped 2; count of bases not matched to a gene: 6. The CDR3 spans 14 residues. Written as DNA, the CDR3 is TGTGCTAGTTGGGGGGGGGAGGCCTACAATGAGCAGTTCTTC. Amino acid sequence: CASWGGEAYNEQFF. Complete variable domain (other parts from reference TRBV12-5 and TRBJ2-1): DARVTQTPRHKVTEMGQEVTMRCQPILGHNTVFWYRQTMMQGLELLAYFRNRAPLDDSGMPKDRFSAEMPDATLATLKIQPSEPRDSAVYFCASWGGEAYNEQFFGPGTRLTVL.

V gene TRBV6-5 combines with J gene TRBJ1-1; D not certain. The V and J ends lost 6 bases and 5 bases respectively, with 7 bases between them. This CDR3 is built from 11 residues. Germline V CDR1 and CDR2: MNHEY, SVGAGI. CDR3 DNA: TGTGCCAGCAGCTCAGGAACTGAAGCTTTCTTT. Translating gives CASSSGTEAFF.

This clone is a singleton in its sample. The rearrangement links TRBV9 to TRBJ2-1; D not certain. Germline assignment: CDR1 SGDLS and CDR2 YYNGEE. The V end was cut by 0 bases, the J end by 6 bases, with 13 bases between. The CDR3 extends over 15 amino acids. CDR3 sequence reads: CASSVGVTPGNEQFF. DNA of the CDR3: TGTGCCAGCAGCGTAGGGGTGACTCCTGGCAATGAGCAGTTCTTC.

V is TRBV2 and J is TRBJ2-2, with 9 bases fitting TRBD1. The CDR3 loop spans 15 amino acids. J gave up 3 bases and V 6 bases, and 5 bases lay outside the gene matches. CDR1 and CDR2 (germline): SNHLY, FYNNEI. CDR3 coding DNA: TGTGCCAGCAGGCGTAGACAGGGGGACACCGGGGAGCTGTTTTTT. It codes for CASRRRQGDTGELFF.

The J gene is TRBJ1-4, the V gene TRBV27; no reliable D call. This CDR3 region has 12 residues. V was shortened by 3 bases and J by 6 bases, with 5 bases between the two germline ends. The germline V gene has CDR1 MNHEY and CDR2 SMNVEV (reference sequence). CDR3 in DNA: TGTGCCAGCAGTTTTATTGATGAAAAACTGTTTTTT. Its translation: CASSFIDEKLFF.

CDR3: CASSEAAYNYEQYV. The CDR3 nucleotides read TGTGCCAGCAGTGAAGCGGCGTATAACTACGAGCAGTACGTC. The chain has TRBV2 and TRBJ2-7; D gene uncertain. This CDR3 has 14 amino acids. V was cut by 0 bases and J by 3 bases, with 9 bases left in between. Germline V gives CDR1 SNHLY, CDR2 FYNNEI.

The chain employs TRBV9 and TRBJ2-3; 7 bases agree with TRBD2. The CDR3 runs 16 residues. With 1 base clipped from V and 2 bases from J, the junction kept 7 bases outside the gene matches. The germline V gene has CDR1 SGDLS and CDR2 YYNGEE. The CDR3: CASSVTRLAHTDTQYF. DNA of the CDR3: TGTGCCAGCAGCGTAACCAGACTAGCCCACACAGATACGCAGTATTTT.

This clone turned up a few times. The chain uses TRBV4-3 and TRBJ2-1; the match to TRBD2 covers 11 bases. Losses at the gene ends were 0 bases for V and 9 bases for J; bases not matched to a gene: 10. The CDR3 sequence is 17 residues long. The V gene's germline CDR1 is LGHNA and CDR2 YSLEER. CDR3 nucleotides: TGCGCCAGCAGCCAAGACTTTGGTAGCGGGGGGGCCGGTGAGCAGTTCTTC. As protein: CASSQDFGSGGAGEQFF.

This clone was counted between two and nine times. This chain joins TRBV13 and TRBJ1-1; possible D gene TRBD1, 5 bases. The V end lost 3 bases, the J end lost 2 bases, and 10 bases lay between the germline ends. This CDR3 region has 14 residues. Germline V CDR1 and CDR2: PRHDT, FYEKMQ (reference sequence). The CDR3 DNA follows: TGTGCCAGCAGCTTTCAACAGGAAAACACTGAAGCTTTCTTT. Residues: CASSFQQENTEAFF.

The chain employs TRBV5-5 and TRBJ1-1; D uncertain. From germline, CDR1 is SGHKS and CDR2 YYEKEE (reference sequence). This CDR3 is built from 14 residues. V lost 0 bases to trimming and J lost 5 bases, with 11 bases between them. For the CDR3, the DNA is TGTGCCAGCAGCTTGGTTAGTTCGGGGACTGAAGCTTTCTTT. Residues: CASSLVSSGTEAFF.

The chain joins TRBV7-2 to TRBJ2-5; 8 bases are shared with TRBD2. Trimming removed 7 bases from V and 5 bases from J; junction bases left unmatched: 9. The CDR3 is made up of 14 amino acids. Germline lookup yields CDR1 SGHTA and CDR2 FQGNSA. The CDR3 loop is CASTPGTSMETQYF. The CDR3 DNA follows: TGTGCCAGCACCCCGGGGACTAGTATGGAGACCCAGTACTTC. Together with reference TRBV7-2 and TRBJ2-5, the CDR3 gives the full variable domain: GAGVSQSPSNKVTEKGKDVELRCDPISGHTALYWYRQSLGQGLEFLIYFQGNSAPDKSGLPSDRFSAERTGGSVSTLTIQRTQQEDSAVYLCASTPGTSMETQYFGPGTRLLVL.

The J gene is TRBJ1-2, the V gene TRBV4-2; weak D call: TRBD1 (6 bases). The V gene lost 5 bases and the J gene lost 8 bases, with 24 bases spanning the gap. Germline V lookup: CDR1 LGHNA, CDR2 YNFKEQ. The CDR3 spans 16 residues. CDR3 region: CASSLYYRAEGLGYTF. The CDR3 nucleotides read TGTGCCAGCAGCTTGTATTACAGGGCCGAGGGATTGGGCTACACCTTC.

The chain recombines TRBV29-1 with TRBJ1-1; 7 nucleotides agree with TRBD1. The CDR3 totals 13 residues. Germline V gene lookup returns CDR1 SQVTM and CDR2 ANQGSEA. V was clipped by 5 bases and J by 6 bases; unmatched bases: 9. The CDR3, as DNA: TGCAGCGTTACGACAGGGAGGCTGGCTGAAGCTTTCTTT. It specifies CSVTTGRLAEAFF.

The CDR3 here is CASSLEGLRDRAYNEQFF. CDR3 DNA sequence: TGTGCCAGCAGCTTAGAGGGACTACGGGACAGGGCTTACAATGAGCAGTTCTTC. The V gene is TRBV7-2, the J gene TRBJ2-1, with 9 bases that match TRBD1. Germline V CDR1 and CDR2: SGHTA, FQGNSA. After removal of 1 base from V and 4 bases from J, the junction contained 11 bases not matched to a gene. This CDR3 contains 18 residues.

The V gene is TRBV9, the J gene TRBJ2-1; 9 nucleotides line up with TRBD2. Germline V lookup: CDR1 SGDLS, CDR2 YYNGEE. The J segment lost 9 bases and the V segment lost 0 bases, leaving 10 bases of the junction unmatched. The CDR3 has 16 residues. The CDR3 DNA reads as TGTGCCAGCAGCGTAGAGGTAGCGGGGGTATTTATTGAGCAGTTCTTC. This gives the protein CASSVEVAGVFIEQFF.

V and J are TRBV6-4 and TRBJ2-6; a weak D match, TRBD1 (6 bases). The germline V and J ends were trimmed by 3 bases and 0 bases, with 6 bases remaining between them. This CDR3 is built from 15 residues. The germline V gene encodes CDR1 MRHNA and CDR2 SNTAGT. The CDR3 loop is CASSEDSSGANVLTF. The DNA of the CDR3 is TGTGCCAGCAGTGAGGACAGCTCTGGGGCCAACGTCCTGACTTTC.

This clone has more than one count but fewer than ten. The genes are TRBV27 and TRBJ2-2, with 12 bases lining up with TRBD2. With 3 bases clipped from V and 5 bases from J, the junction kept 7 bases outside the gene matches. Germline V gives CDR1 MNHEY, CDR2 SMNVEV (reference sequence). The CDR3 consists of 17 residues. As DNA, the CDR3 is TGTGCCAGCAGTTTCACACTAGCGGGGGGACGTACCGGGGAGCTGTTTTTT. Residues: CASSFTLAGGRTGELFF.

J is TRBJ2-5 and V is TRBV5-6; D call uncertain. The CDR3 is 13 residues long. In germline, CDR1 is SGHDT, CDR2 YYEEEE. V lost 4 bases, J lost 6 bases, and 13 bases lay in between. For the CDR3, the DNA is TGTGCCAGCAGCCCAGGTCCTGAAAAGACCCAGTACTTC. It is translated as CASSPGPEKTQYF.

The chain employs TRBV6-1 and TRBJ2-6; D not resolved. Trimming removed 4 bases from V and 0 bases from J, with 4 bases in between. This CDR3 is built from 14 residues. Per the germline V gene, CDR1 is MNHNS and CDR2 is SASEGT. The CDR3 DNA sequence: TGTGCCAGCAGTGCCCTCTCTGGGGCCAACGTCCTGACTTTC. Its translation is CASSALSGANVLTF.

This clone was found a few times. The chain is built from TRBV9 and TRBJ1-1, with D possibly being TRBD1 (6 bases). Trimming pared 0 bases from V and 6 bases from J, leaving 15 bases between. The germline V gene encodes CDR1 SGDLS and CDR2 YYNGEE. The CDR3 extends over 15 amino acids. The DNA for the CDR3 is TGTGCCAGCAGCGTAGTCCCGACAGGACCCCCTGAAGCTTTCTTT. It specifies CASSVVPTGPPEAFF. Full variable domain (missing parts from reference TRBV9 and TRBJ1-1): DSGVTQTPKHLITATGQRVTLRCSPRSGDLSVYWYQQSLDQGLQFLIQYYNGEERAKGNILERFSAQQFPDLHSELNLSSLELGDSALYFCASSVVPTGPPEAFFGQGTRLTVV.